This T cell receptor beta chain was recovered during a study of OX40 agonist ivuxolimab in advanced cancers. Study-wide context: Six ivuxolimab dose levels, 0.01 to 10 mg/kg, were given intravenously every 2 weeks.

General observations from the study: Low normalized T-cell clonal expansion also characterized some of the nonresponders.

About this clone: What it binds is unknown.

This CDR3 has 17 amino acids. After removal of 4 bases from V and 2 bases from J, the junction contained 7 bases not matched to a gene. From germline, CDR1 is MGHRA and CDR2 YSYEKL. Method: immunoSEQ multiplex PCR; TCRdb's copy keeps in-frame clones and lacks some. This sample has 31,000 or so clones, with about 81% found just once. The chain carries TRBV4-1 and TRBJ1-3; TRBD1 matches 11 bases. Sample: CD4+ or CD8+ T cells sorted from blood, taken in a trial of the OX40 agonist ivuxolimab. This sequence was found in an adult with an advanced solid tumor such as melanoma, head and neck, liver or kidney cancer. CDR3 nucleotide sequence: TGCGCCAGCAGCCGGACCGGACAGGGGGCCACTGGAAACACCATATATTTT. Translating it yields CASSRTGQGATGNTIYF.